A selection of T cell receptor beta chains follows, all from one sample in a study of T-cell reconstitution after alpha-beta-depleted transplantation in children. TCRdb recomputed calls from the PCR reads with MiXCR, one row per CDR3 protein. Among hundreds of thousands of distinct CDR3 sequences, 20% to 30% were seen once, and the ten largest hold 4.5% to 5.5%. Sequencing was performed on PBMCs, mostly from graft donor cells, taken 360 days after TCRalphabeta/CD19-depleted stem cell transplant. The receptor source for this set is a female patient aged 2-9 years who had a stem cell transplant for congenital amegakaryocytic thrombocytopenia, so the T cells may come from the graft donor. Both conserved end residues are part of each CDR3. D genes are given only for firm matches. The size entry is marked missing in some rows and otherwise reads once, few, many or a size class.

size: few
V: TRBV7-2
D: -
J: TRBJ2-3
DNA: TGTGCCAGCAGCTTAGCCCAGCCCTCGATGGATACGCAGTATTTT
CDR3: CASSLAQPSMDTQYF

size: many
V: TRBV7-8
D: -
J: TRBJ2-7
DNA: TGTGCCAGCAGCTTAGTGTCCTCTAGCTCCTACGAGCAGTACTTC
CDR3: CASSLVSSSSYEQYF

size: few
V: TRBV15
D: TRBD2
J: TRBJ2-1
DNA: TGTGCCACCAGAAACCTGATCCTAGCGGGCCGCTACAATGAGCAGTTCTTC
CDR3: CATRNLILAGRYNEQFF

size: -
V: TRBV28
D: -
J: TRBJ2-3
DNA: TGTGCCAGCAGTTCCCACGTAATGACAGATACGCAGTATTTT
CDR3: CASSSHVMTDTQYF

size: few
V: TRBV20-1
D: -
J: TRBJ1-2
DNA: TGCAGTGCTAGGGGACGGAGAGCCAACTATGGCTACACCTTC
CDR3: CSARGRRANYGYTF

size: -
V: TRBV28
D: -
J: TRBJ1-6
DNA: TGTGCCAGCAGTTTACCCAGGGGTTCCTATAATTCACCCCTCCACTTT
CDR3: CASSLPRGSYNSPLHF

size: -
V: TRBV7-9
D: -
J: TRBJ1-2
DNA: TGTGCCAGCAGCCCCCGGGACCCAGGGAGTAGTGGCTACACCTTC
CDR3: CASSPRDPGSSGYTF

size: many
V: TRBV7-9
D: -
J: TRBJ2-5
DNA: TGTGCCAGCAGCTCGTGGACAGACGGTGTTTCGGAGACCCAGTACTTC
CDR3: CASSSWTDGVSETQYF

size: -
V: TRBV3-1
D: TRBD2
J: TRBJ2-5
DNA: TGTGCCAGCAGCCAAGAACTAGCGGTATTGGAGACCCTGTACTTC
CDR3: CASSQELAVLETLYF

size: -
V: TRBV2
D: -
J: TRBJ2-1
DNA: TGTGCCAGCCCACAGGGTTTTCCCTACAATGAGCAGTTCTTC
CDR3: CASPQGFPYNEQFF

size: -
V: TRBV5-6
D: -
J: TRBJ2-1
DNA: TGTGCCAGCAGCTTGATGGACAGCTCCTACAATGAGCAGTTCTTC
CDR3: CASSLMDSSYNEQFF

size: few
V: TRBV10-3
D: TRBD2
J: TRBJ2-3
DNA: TGTGCCACCCAACGGGGGGGCGGGAGCGCAGATACGCAGTATTTT
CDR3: CATQRGGGSADTQYF

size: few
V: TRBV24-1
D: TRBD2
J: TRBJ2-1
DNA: TGTGCCACCGGAACGGGACTAGCGGGGGGGTCGTACAATGAGCAGTTCTTC
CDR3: CATGTGLAGGSYNEQFF

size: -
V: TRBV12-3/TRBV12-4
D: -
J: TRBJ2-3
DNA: TGTGCCAGCACTACCGAAGCGGAGGGCCTCACAGATACGCAGTATTTT
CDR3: CASTTEAEGLTDTQYF

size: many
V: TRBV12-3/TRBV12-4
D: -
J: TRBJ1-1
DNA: TGTGCCAGCAGTGTCCTCAGGTCCATGAACACTGAAGCTTTCTTT
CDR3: CASSVLRSMNTEAFF

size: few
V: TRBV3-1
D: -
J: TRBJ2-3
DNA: TGTGCCAGCAGCCAAGGACTCGAGGGGTTTGCAGATACGCAGTATTTT
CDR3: CASSQGLEGFADTQYF

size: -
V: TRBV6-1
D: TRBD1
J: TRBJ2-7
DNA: TGTGCCAGTCGTTCCGCCTGGACAGGGGAATACGAGCAGTACTTC
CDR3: CASRSAWTGEYEQYF

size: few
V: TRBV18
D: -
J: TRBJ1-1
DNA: TGTGCCAGCTCGCTCGGCCACCTTCCCCTGAACACTGAAGCTTTCTTT
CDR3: CASSLGHLPLNTEAFF

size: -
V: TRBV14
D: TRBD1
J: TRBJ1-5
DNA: TGTGCCAGCAGCCCCATAGACAGGGGCTGGAATCAGCCCCAGCATTTT
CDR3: CASSPIDRGWNQPQHF

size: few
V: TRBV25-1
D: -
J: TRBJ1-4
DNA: TGTGCCAGCAGTGATATCGCAACTAATGAAAAACTGTTTTTT
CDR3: CASSDIATNEKLFF

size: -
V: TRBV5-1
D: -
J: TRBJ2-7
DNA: TGCGCCAGCAGCTTACAGGGAGCCCCCTACGAGCAGTACTTC
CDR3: CASSLQGAPYEQYF

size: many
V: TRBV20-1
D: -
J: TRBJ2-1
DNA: TGCAGTGCTAGGGAAGACAGTTTCAATGAGCAGTTCTTC
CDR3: CSAREDSFNEQFF

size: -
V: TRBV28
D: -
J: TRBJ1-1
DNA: TGTGCCAGCAGTTTTTGGGGGTCGAACACTGAAGCTTTCTTT
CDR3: CASSFWGSNTEAFF

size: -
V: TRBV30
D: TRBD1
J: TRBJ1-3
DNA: TGTGCCTGGAGTGTAACAGGGGTGTCCAACACCATATATTTT
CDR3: CAWSVTGVSNTIYF

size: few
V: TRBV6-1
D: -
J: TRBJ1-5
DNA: TGTGCCAGCAGTGAAGGCTGGGGGATGACGCCCCAGCATTTT
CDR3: CASSEGWGMTPQHF

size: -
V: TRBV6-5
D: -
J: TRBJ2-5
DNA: TGTGCCAGCAGTTCGATAGCGGTGGGAGAGACCCAGTACTTC
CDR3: CASSSIAVGETQYF

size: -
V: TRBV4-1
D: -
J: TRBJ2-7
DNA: TGCGCCAGCAGCCAAGGACAGGATAGCTCCTACGAGCAGTACTTC
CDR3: CASSQGQDSSYEQYF

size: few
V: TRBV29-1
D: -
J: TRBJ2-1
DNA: TGCAGCGTGTCACAGAAGGGTAGCTCCTACAATGAGCAGTTCTTC
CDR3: CSVSQKGSSYNEQFF

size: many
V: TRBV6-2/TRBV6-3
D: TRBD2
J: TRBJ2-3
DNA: TGTGCCAGCCCAATAACTGCGTTTAGCGGGAGTTTAACAGATACGCAGTATTTT
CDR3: CASPITAFSGSLTDTQYF

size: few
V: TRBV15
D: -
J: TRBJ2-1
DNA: TGTGCCACCAGCAGGCCAGGGTTAGGGAATGAGCAGTTCTTC
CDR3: CATSRPGLGNEQFF